These 26 T cell receptor beta chains share one sample of origin, sequenced in a study of identical twins (dated by TCRdb to 2016 to 2018). Library method: 5' RACE. These reads were obtained on an Illumina HiSeq 2000. TCRdb passed the public sequencing reads through fastp at Q25 and MiXCR, retaining productive beta sequences. Each CDR3 protein appears once, grouped with its most common genes and DNA. Across this sample there are a few hundred thousand distinct CDR3 sequences, with 9% to 15% seen only once. The ten largest clones represent just over 7% of the sample. These data are also associated with another study on yellow fever vaccine responses in identical twins.

Sequencing was done on a sample of CD8+ T cells sorted from blood. These receptors originate from a woman aged 18 to 35 in good health.

The genes are TRBV7-8 and TRBJ1-4; D unresolved. Trimming pared 2 bases from V and 3 bases from J, leaving 10 bases between. The CDR3 totals 15 residues. The V gene's germline CDR1 is SGHVS and CDR2 FQNEAQ. The CDR3 reads CASSLWKGSNEKLFF. The CDR3 DNA follows: TGTGCCAGCAGCTTATGGAAGGGCTCTAATGAAAAACTGTTTTTT.

V usage is TRBV28 and J usage is TRBJ2-7; 8 bases are a match to TRBD2. Germline CDR1 is MDHEN and CDR2 is SYDVKM. Losses at the gene ends were 2 bases for V and 4 bases for J; bases not matched to a gene: 7. The CDR3 sequence is 15 residues long. The CDR3 protein is CASSLRASGLYEQYF. The CDR3 DNA follows: TGTGCCAGCAGTTTAAGGGCTAGCGGGTTGTACGAGCAGTACTTC.

The table lists this clonotype with a few counts. Its ends do not fully match the called genes, so a read error is possible. The chain employs TRBV4-1 and TRBJ2-1; 7 bases align to TRBD1. The CDR3 spans 14 residues. Germline-derived CDR1 and CDR2 are MGHRA and YSYEKL. CDR3 loop: CTSSQGQGDNEQFF. Here the CDR3 DNA reads TGCACCAGCAGCCAAGGGCAGGGGGATAATGAGCAGTTCTTC.

This clonotype has more than one count but fewer than ten. This chain connects TRBV25-1 to TRBJ1-2; the D is unclear. Deletions cut 4 bases from V and 5 bases from J, with 11 bases between. The CDR3 runs 13 residues. Per the germline V gene, CDR1 is MGHDK and CDR2 is SYGVNS. The CDR3 region is CASSGDGPYGYTF. Written as DNA, the CDR3 is TGTGCCAGCAGTGGAGACGGTCCATATGGCTACACCTTC.

This clonotype was observed a handful of times. The rearrangement uses TRBV27 and TRBJ2-1, with TRBD2 matching 13 bases. V lost 2 bases and J lost 2; bases outside the gene matches: 3. This CDR3 region has 17 residues. Germline CDR1 reads MNHEY; CDR2 reads SMNVEV (reference sequence). CDR3 residues: CASSLLTSGGTYNEQFF. CDR3 nucleotide sequence: TGTGCCAGCAGTTTACTGACTAGCGGGGGGACCTACAATGAGCAGTTCTTC.

This clonotype has a count of ten or more. V usage is TRBV6-1 and J usage is TRBJ2-1; TRBD1 agrees at 9 bases. Germline values: CDR1 MNHNS, CDR2 SASEGT. CDR3 length: 15 amino acids. The trim removed 6 bases at V and 5 bases at J, leaving 8 bases unmatched. CDR3 sequence: CASSLGTGFHNEQFF. CDR3 DNA: TGTGCCAGCAGCCTTGGGACAGGGTTCCACAATGAGCAGTTCTTC.

This clonotype was counted ten times or more. The chain has TRBV6-2 or TRBV6-3 and TRBJ2-1; either TRBD1 or TRBD2 may fit D (6 bases each). CDR1 MNHEY and CDR2 SVGEGT come from the germline V gene. The CDR3 consists of 16 residues. V gave up 4 bases and J gave up 2 bases, with 15 bases separating them. The CDR3 bases are TGTGCCAGCAGTTCACATCGCGGGACACCCTACAATGAGCAGTTCTTC. Translating gives CASSSHRGTPYNEQFF.

This clonotype was seen a few times. The rearrangement links TRBV29-1 to TRBJ1-2; D is uncertain. Per the germline V gene, CDR1 is SQVTM and CDR2 is ANQGSEA. This CDR3 comprises 11 residues. With 0 bases removed from V and 8 bases from J, the gap between germline ends came to 7 bases. CDR3 nucleotides: TGCAGCGTTGAAGATTTGGCGGGCTACACCTTC. Its translation is CSVEDLAGYTF.

At least ten counts were recorded for this clonotype. The chain combines TRBV20-1 with TRBJ2-1; 7 nucleotides align to TRBD2. Germline CDR1 reads DFQATT; CDR2 reads SNEGSKA (reference sequence). The CDR3 is 14 amino acids. Germline trimming cut 0 bases from V and 4 bases from J; bases unmatched to any gene: 3. CDR3 DNA: TGCAGTGCTAGAGATCTGCGGGGGTACAATGAGCAGTTCTTC. It yields the protein CSARDLRGYNEQFF.

This clonotype has at least ten counts. This chain uses TRBV27 with TRBJ1-1; D is perhaps TRBD1 (6 bases). Germline V gives CDR1 MNHEY, CDR2 SMNVEV (reference sequence). This CDR3 has 13 residues. V lost 6 bases and J 3 bases, leaving 11 bases between the germline ends. In DNA form, the CDR3 reads TGTGCCAGCAGCCTGGACAGCCACACTGAAGCTTTCTTT. This translates into CASSLDSHTEAFF.

Written as DNA, the CDR3 is TGTGCCAGCAGCCAAGAGGGCCGATCGCCCCAGCATTTT. The encoded protein is CASSQEGRSPQHF. The chain joins TRBV3-1 to TRBJ1-5; D gene unclear. Trimming pared 0 bases from V and 9 bases from J, leaving 9 bases between. The germline V gene has CDR1 LGHDT and CDR2 YNNKEL (reference sequence). The CDR3 contains 13 residues.

This chain connects TRBV5-1 to TRBJ1-5; 8 bases agree with TRBD1. This CDR3 spans 13 amino acids. Per germline, CDR1 SGHRS and CDR2 YFSETQ. The V and J ends lost 4 bases and 11 bases, in that order; junction bases with no gene match: 8. The CDR3 region is CASSLNWGQAQHF. CDR3 bases: TGCGCCAGCAGCCTAAATTGGGGACAGGCCCAGCATTTT.

The rearrangement uses TRBV2 and TRBJ2-3; 12 bases line up with TRBD1. The CDR3 extends over 18 amino acids. Trimming removed 6 bases from V and 3 bases from J; junction bases left unmatched: 13. Germline V gene sequence: CDR1 SNHLY, CDR2 FYNNEI. CDR3 loop: CASSVPGTGGSRTDTQYF. Written as DNA, the CDR3 is TGTGCCAGCAGCGTCCCCGGGACAGGGGGCTCGAGGACAGATACGCAGTATTTT.

This clonotype was seen at least ten times. This chain joins TRBV15 and TRBJ2-1, with TRBD2 matching over 11 bases. Looked up from germline, CDR1 is LNHNV and CDR2 is YYDKDF (reference sequence). The J segment lost 10 bases and the V segment lost 0 bases, leaving 8 bases of the junction unmatched. The CDR3 totals 16 residues. As DNA, the CDR3 is TGTGCCACCAGCAGAGATAGACTAGCGGGACCGAAGGAGCAGTTCTTC. This codes for CATSRDRLAGPKEQFF.

About this clonotype itself: This may be a read error: a much more frequent sequence differs by one nucleotide. The chain recombines TRBV27 with TRBJ2-1; a weak D match, TRBD2 (6 bases). The germline CDR1 and CDR2 sequences are MNHEY and SMNVEV (reference sequence). The V end lost 0 bases, the J end lost 4 bases, and 16 bases lay between the germline ends. The length of the CDR3 is 17 residues. Here the CDR3 reads CASSLSSRRASYNEQFF. The DNA for the CDR3 is TGTGCCAGCAGTTTATCTTCCAGGAGGGCGAGTTACAATGAGCAGTTCTTC.

This clonotype was picked up a small number of times. This chain connects TRBV11-2 to TRBJ2-3; no reliable D call. Germline CDR1 and CDR2: SGHAT and FQNNGV. The V and J ends lost 8 bases and 1 base respectively, with 13 bases between them. The CDR3 extends over 14 amino acids. CDR3 in DNA: TGTGCCAGCGGGTCCCCGGACGGCACAGATACGCAGTATTTT. This gives the protein CASGSPDGTDTQYF.

The J gene is TRBJ2-1, the V gene TRBV28, with unresolved D. Germline-derived CDR1 and CDR2 are MDHEN and SYDVKM. V lost 4 bases, J lost 8 bases, and 21 bases lay in between. The CDR3 is 16 residues long. This chain's CDR3 is CASSSSHQAAIDEQFF. For the CDR3, the DNA is TGTGCCAGCAGTTCCTCACACCAGGCGGCTATCGATGAGCAGTTCTTC.

This clonotype has just a few counts. J is TRBJ2-1 and V is TRBV14; no clear D gene. Trimming took off 0 bases at V and 7 bases at J, with 13 bases between the two ends. CDR3 length: 15 amino acids. CDR1 and CDR2 (germline): SGHDN, FVKESK. The CDR3 reads CASSQELTSRNEQFF. In nucleotides, the CDR3 is TGTGCCAGCAGCCAAGAATTGACGAGTAGGAATGAGCAGTTCTTC.

This clonotype was found many times. The chain recombines TRBV7-9 with TRBJ1-2; D is unclear. V was clipped by 5 bases and J by 3 bases, with 13 bases between them. This CDR3 is 14 amino acids long. Germline V CDR1 and CDR2: SEHNR, FQNEAQ (reference sequence). CDR3 residues: CASSPAGSHYGYTF. CDR3 nucleotide sequence: TGTGCCAGCAGCCCAGCTGGGTCGCACTATGGCTACACCTTC.

This clonotype was seen a few times. This chain connects TRBV7-2 to TRBJ1-1; 7 nucleotides agree with TRBD1. The trim removed 3 bases at V and 4 bases at J, leaving 11 bases unmatched. Germline values: CDR1 SGHTA, CDR2 FQGNSA. The CDR3 runs to 16 residues. The CDR3 reads CASSLSQGPLFTEAFF. Here the CDR3 DNA reads TGTGCCAGCAGCTTGTCACAGGGGCCCCTATTCACTGAAGCTTTCTTT.

V is TRBV3-1 and J is TRBJ1-5; the D is unclear. Trimming left V 0 bases short and J 1 base short, with 7 bases between. Looked up from germline, CDR1 is LGHDT and CDR2 is YNNKEL (reference sequence). The CDR3 totals 15 residues. CDR3 bases: TGTGCCAGCAGCCAAGACTCCGGGAGCAATCAGCCCCAGCATTTT. It codes for CASSQDSGSNQPQHF.

V usage is TRBV24-1 and J usage is TRBJ2-5; the D is unclear. V was trimmed by 3 bases and J by 5 bases, leaving 6 bases between them. The CDR3 sequence is 12 residues long. Germline-derived CDR1 and CDR2 are KGHDR and SFDVKD. In DNA, the CDR3 is TGTGCCACCAGTGATCCTGGCGAGACCCAGTACTTC. Translated: CATSDPGETQYF.

This chain links TRBV2 with TRBJ1-2; 7 nucleotides align to TRBD1. The germline V gene encodes CDR1 SNHLY and CDR2 FYNNEI. V was clipped by 7 bases and J by 7 bases; unmatched bases: 6. CDR3 length: 12 residues. CDR3 nucleotides: TGTGCCAGCACTAGACAGGGACCTGGCTACACCTTC. This gives the protein CASTRQGPGYTF.

This clonotype has only a few counts. V is TRBV15 and J is TRBJ1-1, with 7 positions matching TRBD1. CDR1 and CDR2 from the germline V gene are LNHNV and YYDKDF (reference sequence). Unmatched junction bases numbered 20, after V lost 7 bases and J lost 6 bases. This CDR3 has 17 amino acids. The CDR3 nucleotides read TGTGCCACCACCCTAAAACCCAGACAGGGTCCCGTGCCTGAAGCTTTCTTT. Its protein is CATTLKPRQGPVPEAFF.

This clonotype was found a few times. The CDR3 region has the DNA TGTGCCAGCAGCTTCGCCGGGACTAGCGGGCGAAATGAGCAGTTCTTC. As protein: CASSFAGTSGRNEQFF. V is TRBV7-8 and J is TRBJ2-1, with TRBD2 matching 12 bases. CDR1 is SGHVS, CDR2 FQNEAQ, per germline. The CDR3 runs 16 residues. The V gene end was trimmed by 3 bases and the J gene end by 7 bases; junction bases not matched to a gene: 7.

The V and J genes are TRBV27 and TRBJ2-7; D uncertain. This CDR3 is built from 16 residues. Trimming took off 0 bases at V and 2 bases at J, with 14 bases between the two ends. Germline-derived CDR1 and CDR2 are MNHEY and SMNVEV (reference sequence). CDR3 amino acids: CASSLSMAAPTYEQYF. The CDR3, as DNA: TGTGCCAGCAGTTTATCGATGGCGGCCCCAACCTACGAGCAGTACTTC.